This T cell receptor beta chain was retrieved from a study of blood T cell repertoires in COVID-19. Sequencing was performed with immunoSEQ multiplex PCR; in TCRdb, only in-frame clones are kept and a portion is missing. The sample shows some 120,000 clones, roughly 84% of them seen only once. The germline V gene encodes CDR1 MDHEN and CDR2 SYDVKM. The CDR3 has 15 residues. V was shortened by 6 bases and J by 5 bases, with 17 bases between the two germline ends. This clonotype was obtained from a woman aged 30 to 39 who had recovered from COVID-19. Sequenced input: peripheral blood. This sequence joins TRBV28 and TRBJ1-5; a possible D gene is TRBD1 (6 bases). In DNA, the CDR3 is TGTGCCAGCAGGCCGAGCAGGGGAAGATATCAGCCCCAGCATTTT. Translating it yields CASRPSRGRYQPQHF. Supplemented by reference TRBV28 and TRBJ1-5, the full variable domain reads DVKVTQSSRYLVKRTGEKVFLECVQDMDHENMFWYRQDPGLGLRLIYFSYDVKMKEKGDIPEGYSVSREKKERFSLILESASTNQTSMYLCASRPSRGRYQPQHFGDGTRLSIL.